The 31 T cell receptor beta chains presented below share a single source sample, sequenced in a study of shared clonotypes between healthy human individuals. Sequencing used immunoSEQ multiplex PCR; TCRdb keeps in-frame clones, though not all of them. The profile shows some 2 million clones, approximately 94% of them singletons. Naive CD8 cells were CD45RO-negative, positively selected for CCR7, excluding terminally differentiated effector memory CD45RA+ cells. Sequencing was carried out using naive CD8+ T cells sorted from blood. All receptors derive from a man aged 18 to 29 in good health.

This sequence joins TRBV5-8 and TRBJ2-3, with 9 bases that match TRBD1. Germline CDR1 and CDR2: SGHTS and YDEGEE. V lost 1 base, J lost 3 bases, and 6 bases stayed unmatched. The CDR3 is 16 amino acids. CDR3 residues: CASSLIGTGRTDTQYF. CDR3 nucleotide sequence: TGTGCCAGCAGCTTGATTGGGACAGGGAGGACAGATACGCAGTATTTT. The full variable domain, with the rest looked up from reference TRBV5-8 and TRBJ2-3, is EAGVTQSPTHLIKTRGQQATLRCSPISGHTSVYWYQQALGLGLQFLLWYDEGEERNRGNFPPRFSGRQFPNYSSELNVNALELEDSALYLCASSLIGTGRTDTQYFGPGTRLTVL.

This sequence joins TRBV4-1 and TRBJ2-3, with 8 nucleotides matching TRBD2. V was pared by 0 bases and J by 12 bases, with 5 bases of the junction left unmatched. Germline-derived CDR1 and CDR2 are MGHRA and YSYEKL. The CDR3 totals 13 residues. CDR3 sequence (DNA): TGCGCCAGCAGCCAAGAACCACTAGCGGACCAGTATTTT. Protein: CASSQEPLADQYF.

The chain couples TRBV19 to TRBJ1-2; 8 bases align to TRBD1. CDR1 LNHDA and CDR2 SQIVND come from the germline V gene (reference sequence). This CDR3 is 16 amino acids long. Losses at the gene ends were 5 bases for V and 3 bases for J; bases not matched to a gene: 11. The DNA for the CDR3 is TGTGCCAGTAGTCCGGACAGGGTTGGGGGCGACTATGGCTACACCTTC. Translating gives CASSPDRVGGDYGYTF.

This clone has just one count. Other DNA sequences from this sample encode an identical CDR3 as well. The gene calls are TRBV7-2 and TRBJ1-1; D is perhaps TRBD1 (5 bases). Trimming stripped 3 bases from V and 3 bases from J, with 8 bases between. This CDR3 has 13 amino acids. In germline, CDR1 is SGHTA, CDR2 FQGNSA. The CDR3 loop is CASSLRGDTEAFF. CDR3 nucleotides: TGTGCCAGCAGCTTGAGGGGTGACACTGAAGCTTTCTTT. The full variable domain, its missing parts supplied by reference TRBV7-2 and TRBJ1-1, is GAGVSQSPSNKVTEKGKDVELRCDPISGHTALYWYRQSLGQGLEFLIYFQGNSAPDKSGLPSDRFSAERTGGSVSTLTIQRTQQEDSAVYLCASSLRGDTEAFFGQGTRLTVV.

The CDR3 loop reads CASSLVGGLDPREQYF. The CDR3 DNA reads as TGTGCCAGCAGCTTAGTAGGCGGTCTAGACCCTAGAGAGCAGTACTTC. The chain employs TRBV7-9 and TRBJ2-7; D not certain. This CDR3 region has 16 residues. The germline V gene has CDR1 SEHNR and CDR2 FQNEAQ (reference sequence). The V and J ends lost 1 base and 7 bases respectively, with 20 bases between them.

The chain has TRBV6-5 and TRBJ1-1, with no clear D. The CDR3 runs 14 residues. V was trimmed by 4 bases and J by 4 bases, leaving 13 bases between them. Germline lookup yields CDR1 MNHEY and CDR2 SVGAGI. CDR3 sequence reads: CASSWSEGGTEAFF. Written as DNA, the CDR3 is TGTGCCAGCAGTTGGTCGGAAGGCGGCACTGAAGCTTTCTTT.

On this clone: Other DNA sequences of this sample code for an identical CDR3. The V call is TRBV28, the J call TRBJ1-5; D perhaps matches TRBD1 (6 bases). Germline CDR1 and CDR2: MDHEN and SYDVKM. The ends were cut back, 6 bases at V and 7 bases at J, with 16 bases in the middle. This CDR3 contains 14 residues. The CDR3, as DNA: TGTGCCAGCAGCCTAGGGGGGTTCGGCCAGCCCCAGCATTTT. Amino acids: CASSLGGFGQPQHF. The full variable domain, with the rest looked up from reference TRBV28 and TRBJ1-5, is DVKVTQSSRYLVKRTGEKVFLECVQDMDHENMFWYRQDPGLGLRLIYFSYDVKMKEKGDIPEGYSVSREKKERFSLILESASTNQTSMYLCASSLGGFGQPQHFGDGTRLSIL.

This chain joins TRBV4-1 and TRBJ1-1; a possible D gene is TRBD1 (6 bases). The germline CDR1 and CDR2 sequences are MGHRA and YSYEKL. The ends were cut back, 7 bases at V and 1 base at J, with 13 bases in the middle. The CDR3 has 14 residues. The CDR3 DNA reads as TGCGCCAGCACGCAGCCAGGGGCGAACACTGAAGCTTTCTTT. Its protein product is CASTQPGANTEAFF.

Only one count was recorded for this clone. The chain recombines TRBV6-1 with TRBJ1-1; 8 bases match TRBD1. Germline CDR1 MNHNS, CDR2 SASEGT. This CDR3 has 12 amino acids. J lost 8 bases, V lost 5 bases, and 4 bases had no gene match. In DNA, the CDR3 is TGTGCCAGCAGTATGGGACAGGCCGAAGCTTTCTTT. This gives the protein CASSMGQAEAFF.

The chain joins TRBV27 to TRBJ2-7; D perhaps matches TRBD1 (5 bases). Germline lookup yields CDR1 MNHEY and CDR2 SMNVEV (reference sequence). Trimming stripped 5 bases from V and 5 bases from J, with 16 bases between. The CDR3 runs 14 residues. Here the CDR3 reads CASSIGWGSNEQYF. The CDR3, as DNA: TGTGCCAGCAGTATAGGTTGGGGCAGCAACGAGCAGTACTTC.

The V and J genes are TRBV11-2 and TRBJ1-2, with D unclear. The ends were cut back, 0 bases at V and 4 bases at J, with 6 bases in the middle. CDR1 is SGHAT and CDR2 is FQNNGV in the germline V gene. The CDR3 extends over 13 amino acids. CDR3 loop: CASSLEDVYGYTF. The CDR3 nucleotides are TGTGCCAGCAGCTTAGAGGACGTCTATGGCTACACCTTC.

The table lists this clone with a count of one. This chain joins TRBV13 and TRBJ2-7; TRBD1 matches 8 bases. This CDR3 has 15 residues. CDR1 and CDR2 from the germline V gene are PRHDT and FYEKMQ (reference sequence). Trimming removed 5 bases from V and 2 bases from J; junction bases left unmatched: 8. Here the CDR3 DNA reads TGTGCCAGCAGCCCAGGCCTGGGACAGGCCTACGAGCAGTACTTC. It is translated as CASSPGLGQAYEQYF.

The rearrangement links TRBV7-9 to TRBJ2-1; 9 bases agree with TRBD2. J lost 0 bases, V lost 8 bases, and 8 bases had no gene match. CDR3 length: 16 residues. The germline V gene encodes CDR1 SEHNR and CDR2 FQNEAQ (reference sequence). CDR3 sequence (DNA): TGTGCCAGCGGACTAGCGAGCATACTCTCCTACAATGAGCAGTTCTTC. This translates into CASGLASILSYNEQFF. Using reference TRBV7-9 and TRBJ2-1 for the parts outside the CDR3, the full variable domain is DTGVSQNPRHKITKRGQNVTFRCDPISEHNRLYWYRQTLGQGPEFLTYFQNEAQLEKSRLLSDRFSAERPKGSFSTLEIQRTEQGDSAMYLCASGLASILSYNEQFFGPGTRLTVL.

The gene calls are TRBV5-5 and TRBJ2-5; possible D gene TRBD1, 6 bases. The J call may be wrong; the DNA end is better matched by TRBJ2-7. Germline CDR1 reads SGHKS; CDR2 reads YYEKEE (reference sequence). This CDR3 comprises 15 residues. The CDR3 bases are TGTGCCAGCAGCTTGGGGCAGGGGATCTCCTACGAGCAGTACTTC. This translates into CASSLGQGISYEQYF.

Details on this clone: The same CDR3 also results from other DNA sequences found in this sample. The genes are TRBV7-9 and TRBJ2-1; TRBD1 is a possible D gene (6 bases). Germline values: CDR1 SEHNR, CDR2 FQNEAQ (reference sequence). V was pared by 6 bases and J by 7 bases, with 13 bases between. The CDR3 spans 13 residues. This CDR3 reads CASSSQGANEQFF. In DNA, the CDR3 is TGTGCCAGCAGTTCACAGGGAGCGAATGAGCAGTTCTTC.

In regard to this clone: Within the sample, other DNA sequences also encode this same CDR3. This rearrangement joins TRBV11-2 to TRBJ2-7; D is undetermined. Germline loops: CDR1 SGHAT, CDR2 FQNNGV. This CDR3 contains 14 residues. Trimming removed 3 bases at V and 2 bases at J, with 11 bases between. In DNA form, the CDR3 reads TGTGCCAGCAGCTTTGGTAGCCGAGCCTACGAGCAGTACTTC. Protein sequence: CASSFGSRAYEQYF.

CDR3 amino acids: CASSWGQGLSYEQYF. The CDR3 DNA reads as TGTGCCAGCAGCTGGGGGCAGGGGCTCTCCTACGAGCAGTACTTC. The chain couples TRBV5-4 to TRBJ2-7; tentatively, D is TRBD1 (6 bases). This CDR3 is built from 15 residues. CDR1 is SGHNT, CDR2 YYREEE, per germline (reference sequence). V lost 3 bases and J 0 bases, leaving 13 bases between the germline ends.

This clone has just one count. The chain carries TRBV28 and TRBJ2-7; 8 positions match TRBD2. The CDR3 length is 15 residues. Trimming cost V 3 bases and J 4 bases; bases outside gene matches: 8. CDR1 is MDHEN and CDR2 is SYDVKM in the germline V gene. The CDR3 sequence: CASSFPAGGGYEQYF. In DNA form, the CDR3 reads TGTGCCAGCAGTTTCCCCGCGGGGGGTGGGTACGAGCAGTACTTC. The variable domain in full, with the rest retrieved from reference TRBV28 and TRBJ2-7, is DVKVTQSSRYLVKRTGEKVFLECVQDMDHENMFWYRQDPGLGLRLIYFSYDVKMKEKGDIPEGYSVSREKKERFSLILESASTNQTSMYLCASSFPAGGGYEQYFGPGTRLTVT.

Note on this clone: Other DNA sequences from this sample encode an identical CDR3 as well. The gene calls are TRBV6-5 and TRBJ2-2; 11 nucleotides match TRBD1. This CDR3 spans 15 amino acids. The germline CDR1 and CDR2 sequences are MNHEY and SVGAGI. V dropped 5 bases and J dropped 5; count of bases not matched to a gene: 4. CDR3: CASSPGTGGTGELFF. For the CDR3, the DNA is TGTGCCAGCAGTCCCGGGACAGGGGGAACCGGGGAGCTGTTTTTT.

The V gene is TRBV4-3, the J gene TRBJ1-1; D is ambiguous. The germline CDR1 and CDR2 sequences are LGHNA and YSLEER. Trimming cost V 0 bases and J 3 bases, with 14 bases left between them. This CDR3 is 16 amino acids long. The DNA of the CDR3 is TGCGCCAGCAGCCAAGACGTGAGGGTTATGGACACTGAAGCTTTCTTT. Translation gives CASSQDVRVMDTEAFF.

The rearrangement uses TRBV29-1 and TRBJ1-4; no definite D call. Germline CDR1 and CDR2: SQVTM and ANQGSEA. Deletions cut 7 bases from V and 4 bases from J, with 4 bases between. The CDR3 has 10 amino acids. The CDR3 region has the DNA TGCAGCGCCGGTAATGAAAAACTGTTTTTT. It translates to CSAGNEKLFF.

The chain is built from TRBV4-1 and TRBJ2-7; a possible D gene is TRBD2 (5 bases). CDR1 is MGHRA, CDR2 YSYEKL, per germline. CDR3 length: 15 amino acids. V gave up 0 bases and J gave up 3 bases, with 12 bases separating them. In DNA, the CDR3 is TGCGCCAGCAGCCAAGAGGTTAGCGAGCTCTACGAGCAGTACTTC. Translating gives CASSQEVSELYEQYF.

CDR3 nucleotides: TGTGCCAGTAGGGACAGGGGACTGAATCAGCCCCAGCATTTT. Its protein is CASRDRGLNQPQHF. The chain couples TRBV19 to TRBJ1-5, with 9 bases fitting TRBD1. The germline V gene has CDR1 LNHDA and CDR2 SQIVND (reference sequence). V lost 6 bases and J lost 4; bases outside the gene matches: 4. The CDR3 runs 14 residues.

The CDR3 protein is CASMGSGSREQFF. DNA of the CDR3: TGTGCCAGCATGGGGAGCGGGAGTCGTGAGCAGTTCTTC. This chain connects TRBV2 to TRBJ2-1; 8 bases agree with TRBD2. The CDR3 runs 13 residues. Germline CDR1 is SNHLY and CDR2 is FYNNEI. V was clipped by 7 bases and J by 9 bases; unmatched bases: 8. The variable domain in full, completed from reference TRBV2 and TRBJ2-1, reads EPEVTQTPSHQVTQMGQEVILRCVPISNHLYFYWYRQILGQKVEFLVSFYNNEISEKSEIFDDQFSVERPDGSNFTLKIRSTKLEDSAMYFCASMGSGSREQFFGPGTRLTVL.

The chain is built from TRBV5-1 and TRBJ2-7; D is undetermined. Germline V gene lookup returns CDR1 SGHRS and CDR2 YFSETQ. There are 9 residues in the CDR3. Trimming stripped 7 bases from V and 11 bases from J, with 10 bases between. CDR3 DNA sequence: TGCGCCAGCTCCCCAGGCGAGTACTTC. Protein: CASSPGEYF. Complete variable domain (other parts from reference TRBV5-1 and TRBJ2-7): KAGVTQTPRYLIKTRGQQVTLSCSPISGHRSVSWYQQTPGQGLQFLFEYFSETQRNKGNFPGRFSGRQFSNSRSEMNVSTLELGDSALYLCASSPGEYFGPGTRLTVT.

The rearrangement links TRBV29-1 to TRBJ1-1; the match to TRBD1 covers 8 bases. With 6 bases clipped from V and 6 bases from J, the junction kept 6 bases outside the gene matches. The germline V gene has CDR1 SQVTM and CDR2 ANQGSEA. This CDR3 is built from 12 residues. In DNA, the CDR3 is TGCAGCGTCGATGGACAGGGAGCTGAAGCTTTCTTT. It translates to CSVDGQGAEAFF.

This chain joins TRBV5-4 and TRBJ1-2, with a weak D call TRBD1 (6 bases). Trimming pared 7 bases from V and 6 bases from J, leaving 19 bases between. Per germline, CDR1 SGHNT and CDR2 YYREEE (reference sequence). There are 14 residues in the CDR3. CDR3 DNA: TGTGCCAGCGGCACAGGGTGGGATTCGGATGGCTACACCTTC. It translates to CASGTGWDSDGYTF.

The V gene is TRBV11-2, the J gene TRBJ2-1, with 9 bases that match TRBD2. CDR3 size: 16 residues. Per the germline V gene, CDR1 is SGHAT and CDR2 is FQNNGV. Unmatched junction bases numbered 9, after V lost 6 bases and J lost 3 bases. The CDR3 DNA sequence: TGTGCCAGCAGAACTAGCGGGCCCGTCTACTACAATGAGCAGTTCTTC. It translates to CASRTSGPVYYNEQFF.

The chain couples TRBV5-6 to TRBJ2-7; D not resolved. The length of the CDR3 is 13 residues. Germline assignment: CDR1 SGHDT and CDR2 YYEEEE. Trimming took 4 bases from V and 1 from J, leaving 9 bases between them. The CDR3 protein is CASSEQGSYEQYF. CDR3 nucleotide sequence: TGTGCCAGCAGCGAACAAGGATCCTACGAGCAGTACTTC.

CDR3 residues: CASSLEAAGGPYGETQYF. Here the CDR3 DNA reads TGTGCCAGCAGCCTCGAGGCGGCGGGAGGGCCTTACGGAGAGACCCAGTACTTC. The chain combines TRBV9 with TRBJ2-5; 9 bases line up with TRBD2. The junction had 17 bases not matched to a gene; V was cut back by 4 bases and J by 4 bases. This CDR3 spans 18 amino acids. In germline, CDR1 is SGDLS, CDR2 YYNGEE.

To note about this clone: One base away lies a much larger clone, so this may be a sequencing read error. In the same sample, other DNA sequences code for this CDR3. Written as DNA, the CDR3 is TGTGCCAGCAGCTTAGGCTACGAGCAGTACTTC. It encodes CASSLGYEQYF. This chain uses TRBV5-4 with TRBJ2-7, with D unresolved. Germline V gene sequence: CDR1 SGHNT, CDR2 YYREEE (reference sequence). CDR3 length equals 11 residues. V lost 2 bases and J lost 3, with 3 bases in between.